The 17 T cell receptor beta chains listed next were all sequenced from one sample in a study of cytomegalovirus exposure and HLA in healthy donors. The PCR was carried out with 60 Vbeta primers and 13 Jbeta primers. Profiling relied on immunoSEQ multiplex PCR, and the TCRdb table lists in-frame clones only, not all of them. This sample has 210,000 or so clones, with over 60% found just once. Material: PBMCs. The receptors were sampled from a young man in good health and CMV-seronegative.

The CDR3 DNA is TGTGCCAGCAATAGCAGGGGGCTAAAGGGAAACACCATATATTTT. This gives the protein CASNSRGLKGNTIYF. The chain employs TRBV6-1 and TRBJ1-3, with 8 bases that match TRBD1. The CDR3 totals 15 residues. V was pared by 7 bases and J by 4 bases, with 9 bases of the junction left unmatched. In germline, CDR1 is MNHNS, CDR2 SASEGT.

This clone was found once. This chain links TRBV7-3 with TRBJ2-1, with 11 bases lining up with TRBD2. V lost 1 base and J lost 7; bases outside the gene matches: 6. From germline, CDR1 is SGHTA and CDR2 FQGTGA. This CDR3 spans 16 amino acids. CDR3 protein: CASSLSSGRARNEQFF. The CDR3, as DNA: TGTGCCAGCAGCTTAAGTAGCGGGAGGGCCCGGAATGAGCAGTTCTTC.

This rearrangement joins TRBV2 to TRBJ2-7; maybe TRBD1 (6 bases). V gave up 4 bases and J gave up 1 base, with 8 bases separating them. The germline V gene encodes CDR1 SNHLY and CDR2 FYNNEI. The CDR3 has 13 amino acids. CDR3 region: CASSVDRSYEQYF. The CDR3 DNA sequence: TGTGCCAGCAGTGTCGACAGGTCCTACGAGCAGTACTTC.

The chain carries TRBV29-1 and TRBJ1-2, with 8 bases fitting TRBD1. Germline trimming cut 7 bases from V and 2 bases from J; bases unmatched to any gene: 6. The CDR3 contains 13 residues. Germline-derived CDR1 and CDR2 are SQVTM and ANQGSEA. CDR3 in DNA: TGCAGCGCCGGACGGACAGGGAACTATGGCTACACCTTC. It translates to CSAGRTGNYGYTF.

The V gene is TRBV6-4, the J gene TRBJ2-3; the D gene is possibly TRBD1 (6 bases). Between the trimmed V and J ends, which lost 2 bases and 0 bases, there was a span of 15 bases. The CDR3 has 17 amino acids. Germline V gene sequence: CDR1 MRHNA, CDR2 SNTAGT. CDR3 region: CASSDRGLGTSTDTQYF. The CDR3 nucleotides read TGTGCCAGCAGTGACCGGGGCTTAGGGACAAGCACAGATACGCAGTATTTT.

This sequence joins TRBV6-4 and TRBJ1-5, with 7 positions matching TRBD1. Germline V gene sequence: CDR1 MRHNA, CDR2 SNTAGT. The CDR3 has 14 residues. V shed 3 bases and J 7 bases; nucleotides not matched to a gene: 6. CDR3 amino acids: CASSESGGGQPQHF. In nucleotides, the CDR3 is TGTGCCAGCAGTGAATCAGGGGGAGGACAGCCCCAGCATTTT.

V gene TRBV5-6 combines with J gene TRBJ2-6, with D possibly matching TRBD1 (5 bases). Trimming shortened V by 4 bases and J by 5 bases, and 16 bases separated the two germline ends. The CDR3 runs 16 residues. Germline CDR1 and CDR2: SGHDT and YYEEEE. DNA of the CDR3: TGTGCCAGCAGCGCTCAGGGTATTGTCTGGGCCAACGTCCTGACTTTC. Translated: CASSAQGIVWANVLTF.

The chain recombines TRBV4-1 with TRBJ1-1, with D perhaps TRBD1 (5 bases). CDR1 is MGHRA, CDR2 YSYEKL, per germline. The CDR3 covers 17 residues. With 0 bases removed from V and 0 bases from J, the gap between germline ends came to 14 bases. CDR3 in DNA: TGCGCCAGCAGCCAAGAAGCGTCAGGGTTAATGAACACTGAAGCTTTCTTT. This codes for CASSQEASGLMNTEAFF.

V gene TRBV18 combines with J gene TRBJ2-7, with a possible D match to TRBD2 (5 bases). Germline assignment: CDR1 KGHSH and CDR2 LQKENI. The CDR3 contains 14 residues. V was shortened by 0 bases and J by 5 bases, with 11 bases between the two germline ends. CDR3 in DNA: TGTGCCAGCTCACCACCCTGGACGGGGAACGAGCAGTACTTC. Amino acid sequence: CASSPPWTGNEQYF.

The chain recombines TRBV5-5 with TRBJ1-2; D might be TRBD1 (6 bases). The CDR3 length is 12 residues. Per germline, CDR1 SGHKS and CDR2 YYEKEE (reference sequence). V was trimmed by 0 bases and J by 9 bases, leaving 9 bases between them. In nucleotides, the CDR3 is TGTGCCAGCAGCTTGGACAGGGTCCGCTACACCTTC. Amino acid sequence: CASSLDRVRYTF.

The chain is built from TRBV6-1 and TRBJ2-3; the D gene is possibly TRBD1 (6 bases). Between the trimmed V and J ends, which lost 3 bases and 4 bases, there was a span of 11 bases. Per germline, CDR1 MNHNS and CDR2 SASEGT. The CDR3 totals 14 residues. DNA for the CDR3: TGTGCCAGCAGTGACAGGTACAGGGCAGATACGCAGTATTTT. As protein: CASSDRYRADTQYF.

The chain couples TRBV11-3 to TRBJ1-1, with D hard to call. CDR3 length equals 13 residues. The V gene's germline CDR1 is SGHNT and CDR2 YENEEA. The germline V and J ends were trimmed by 5 bases and 3 bases, with 10 bases remaining between them. CDR3 nucleotides: TGTGCCAGCAGCCTAACAGAGTACACTGAAGCTTTCTTT. Translation: CASSLTEYTEAFF.

For the CDR3, the DNA is TGTGCCAGCAGCCCCTCTCCGTCGGGCACCGGGGAGCTGTTTTTT. As protein: CASSPSPSGTGELFF. The chain combines TRBV9 with TRBJ2-2; D is undetermined. V lost 4 bases and J 4 bases, leaving 14 bases between the germline ends. CDR1 and CDR2 (germline): SGDLS, YYNGEE. The CDR3 is 15 amino acids.

The gene calls are TRBV6-1 and TRBJ1-1, with D tentatively TRBD1 (5 bases). Germline V gene data show CDR1 as MNHNS and CDR2 as SASEGT. Trimming removed 7 bases from V and 2 bases from J, with 11 bases in between. CDR3 length: 13 amino acids. CDR3 region: CASKSTVNTEAFF. Written as DNA, the CDR3 is TGTGCCAGCAAATCGACAGTTAACACTGAAGCTTTCTTT.

This clone was seen a single time. The chain recombines TRBV4-1 with TRBJ2-5; 12 bases are a match to TRBD1. V shed 1 base and J 5 bases; nucleotides not matched to a gene: 5. The CDR3 runs 16 residues. The germline V gene has CDR1 MGHRA and CDR2 YSYEKL. The DNA of the CDR3 is TGCGCCAGCAGCCAAGGGGGACAGGGGGCATGGGAGACCCAGTACTTC. Amino acid sequence: CASSQGGQGAWETQYF.

This clone has just a few counts. V and J are TRBV7-9 and TRBJ2-2; a weak D match, TRBD1 (6 bases). The germline V and J ends were trimmed by 2 bases and 0 bases, with 10 bases remaining between them. From germline, CDR1 is SEHNR and CDR2 FQNEAQ (reference sequence). This CDR3 spans 16 amino acids. In nucleotides, the CDR3 is TGTGCCAGCAGCTTAAATGGGGGCACGAACACCGGGGAGCTGTTTTTT. The encoded protein is CASSLNGGTNTGELFF.

V and J are TRBV9 and TRBJ2-1, with 7 bases that match TRBD2. The CDR3 has 15 residues. J was trimmed by 0 bases and V by 4 bases; bases with no gene match: 4. Germline CDR1 reads SGDLS; CDR2 reads YYNGEE. The CDR3 nucleotides are TGTGCCAGCAGCCCTCGGGACTACTCCTACAATGAGCAGTTCTTC. It encodes CASSPRDYSYNEQFF.